This is a list of T cell receptor beta chains from one sample in a study of CXCR3-negative and CXCR3-positive naive CD8 T cells. Each CDR3 protein gets one entry in TCRdb, which reprocessed the 5' RACE reads and gives no DNA. This table holds fewer than 95,000 distinct CDR3 sequences. The sample taken for sequencing was naive CXCR3- CD8+ T cells from blood. The source is a human donor in good health. Some clones in this sample may be carry-over from other donors' samples. Both conserved end residues are part of each CDR3. Each record gives: J gene, V gene, CDR3 protein.

>TRBJ2-6|TRBV4-3
CASSRQQGISGANVLTF
>TRBJ2-1|TRBV29-1
CSVDSGGVYNEQFF
>TRBJ2-1|TRBV6-5
CASRPFPTTVSSYNEQFF
>TRBJ2-1|TRBV7-9
CASSPWDGLSEQFF
>TRBJ2-3|TRBV25-1
CASSELEYTTDTQYF
>TRBJ2-7|TRBV28
CASTIRRGQGAYYEQYF
>TRBJ2-1|TRBV28
CASSFREYPPYEQFF
>TRBJ2-3|TRBV6-6
CASSYSIFTGLERPVSSTDTQYF
>TRBJ2-7|TRBV2
CASSDPGGSYFYEQYF
>TRBJ2-7|TRBV4-3
CASSQVGREYEQYF
>TRBJ2-7|TRBV5-1
CASSEDGYEQYF
>TRBJ2-7|TRBV11-2
CASSSYTISYEQYF
>TRBJ1-2|TRBV29-1
CSVEAAENYGYTF
>TRBJ1-5|TRBV5-1
CATAVNSNQPQHF
>TRBJ2-2|TRBV10-2
CASSDPTGGAQNTGELFF
>TRBJ2-2|TRBV25-1
CASSPGQGDTGELFF
>TRBJ2-3|TRBV9
CASSGQTDSLYGTDTQYF
>TRBJ2-2|TRBV6-1
CASRLGGGNTGELFF
>TRBJ2-7|TRBV29-1
CSVEGQGAAYEQYF
>TRBJ2-7|TRBV13
CASSPLPGEQYF
>TRBJ2-7|TRBV20-1
CSARVLRTASYEQYF
>TRBJ2-3|TRBV7-9
CASSFEGTTDTQYF
>TRBJ1-6|TRBV28
CASSRGFNSPLHF
>TRBJ2-7|TRBV13
CASSPGLEYEQYF
>TRBJ2-1|TRBV19
CASSRSGGAYNEQFF
>TRBJ2-1|TRBV3-1
CASSQALAGYNEQFF
>TRBJ1-1|TRBV5-4
CASSPEIMNTEAFF
>TRBJ2-3|TRBV19
CASSMTGTDTQYF
>TRBJ1-2|TRBV4-2
CASSQGESFYGYTF
>TRBJ2-7|TRBV29-1
CSVEGQGYEQYF
>TRBJ1-2|TRBV5-1
CASSLGAGEASADYGYTF
>TRBJ2-7|TRBV4-1
CASSQDDAYEQYF
>TRBJ2-1|TRBV7-9
CASSSQTSGRAFSYNEQFF
>TRBJ2-7|TRBV5-1
CASGGVGGEYEQYF
>TRBJ2-1|TRBV29-1
CSGEGPGLRYNEQFF
>TRBJ1-1|TRBV21-1
CASSKSGWDRVRNTEAFF
>TRBJ2-7|TRBV19
CASREGRSYEQYF
>TRBJ1-4|TRBV29-1
CSAAQGTNEKLFF
>TRBJ2-1|TRBV12-3/TRBV12-4
CASSHGKGYYNVQFF
>TRBJ1-6|TRBV20-1
CSARDRQGPYSPLHF
>TRBJ2-1|TRBV6-2/TRBV6-3
CASTPPSGGYNEQFF
>TRBJ2-2|TRBV12-3/TRBV12-4
CASRALDRTYTGELFF
>TRBJ2-7|TRBV6-2/TRBV6-3
CASSPWTGWNEQYF
>TRBJ2-1|TRBV6-5
CASSRGEVGEQFF
>TRBJ2-7|TRBV12-3/TRBV12-4
CASSPGQFQQYF
>TRBJ2-5|TRBV28
CASSQPSGRILPDEETQYF
>TRBJ2-3|TRBV5-1
CASSLGSALSTDTQYF
>TRBJ1-3|TRBV7-9
CASSFTPGSGNTIYF
>TRBJ2-1|TRBV28
CASSLSSWGTYNEQFF
>TRBJ2-5|TRBV6-5
CASSYSNMGLETQYF
>TRBJ2-7|TRBV5-6
CASSLVGNSYEQYF
>TRBJ2-1|TRBV10-3
CATLAGGNEQFF
>TRBJ1-5|TRBV28
CATLTDHNQPQHF
>TRBJ1-5|TRBV7-9
CASSLDQQPQHF
>TRBJ2-1|TRBV18
CASSSPGARGEQFF
>TRBJ2-6|TRBV18
CASSPLAGESGANVLTF
>TRBJ1-2|TRBV5-6
CASSSSTGLTIYGYTF
>TRBJ2-1|TRBV29-1
CSVEGQGTSEQFF
>TRBJ2-1|TRBV6-5
CASSSGSPPNEQFF
>TRBJ2-2|TRBV12-3/TRBV12-4
CASSSSTTGELFF